This T cell receptor (beta chain) came from a study of blood T cells in healthy people across ages. The study's findings and limits: More naive CD4+ cells and higher diversity marked long-lived donors relative to aged donors.

It was with a sample-barcoded 5' primer and a J-beta primer mix that a second PCR of roughly 7 to 12 cycles was run. TCRdb fed the 5' RACE reads into MiXCR, producing one record per CDR3 protein. The sample consists of 600,000 or so distinct CDR3 sequences, roughly 43% of them appearing once. The sample holds many counts of this clonotype. The target antigen is unknown. CDR3 length: 16 amino acids. V dropped 0 bases and J dropped 1 base, with 7 bases sitting between them. Germline values: CDR1 MNHNY, CDR2 SVGAGI (reference sequence). This chain links TRBV6-6 with TRBJ2-6; D gene ambiguous. Material: blood. This sequence was found in a man older than 75 in good health. The CDR3 region is CASSYSLGSGANVLTF. CDR3 coding DNA: TGTGCCAGCAGTTACTCTCTGGGTTCTGGGGCCAACGTCCTGACTTTC.